This TCR beta chain is from a study of identical twins. Many counts were recorded for this clonotype. Its antigen is still unknown. The CDR3 length is 15 residues. Germline V CDR1 and CDR2: SGHRS, YFSETQ. The J segment lost 5 bases and the V segment lost 0 bases, leaving 6 bases of the junction unmatched. Study results and limitations: Insertions were fewer in abundant cord blood beta clonotypes, whereas memory repertoires showed none of this pattern.

From the 5' RACE reads, TCRdb called clonotypes with MiXCR, one entry per CDR3 protein. In the table there are hundreds of thousands of distinct CDR3 sequences, 6.1% of which are singletons. The rearrangement joins TRBV5-1 to TRBJ2-5; TRBD1 matches 8 bases. Sample: naive T cells sorted from blood. This receptor was identified in a man between 18 and 35 years old in good health. The CDR3 DNA reads as TGCGCCAGCAGCTTGGACGGCAGGGGGCACGAGACCCAGTACTTC. As protein: CASSLDGRGHETQYF. The whole variable domain, remainder taken from reference TRBV5-1 and TRBJ2-5, is KAGVTQTPRYLIKTRGQQVTLSCSPISGHRSVSWYQQTPGQGLQFLFEYFSETQRNKGNFPGRFSGRQFSNSRSEMNVSTLELGDSALYLCASSLDGRGHETQYFGPGTRLLVL.